This T cell receptor (beta chain) was retrieved from a study of post-analysis software for immune sequencing data. Findings of the study overall: When patients were compared with controls, 4 or 5 TRBV segments were more frequent, TRBV5-6, TRBV5-1 and TRBV20-1 among them. Controls had significantly higher normalized Chao1 diversity than multiple sclerosis patients.

About this clonotype: Antigen specificity is unknown.

CDR3 length equals 17 residues. V gave up 2 bases and J gave up 2 bases, with 19 bases separating them. Germline V gene data show CDR1 as SGHRS and CDR2 as YFSETQ. The TCR beta cDNA libraries carried unique molecular identifiers. MiXCR, run by TCRdb on the PCR reads, gives a single entry per CDR3 protein. The table includes about 680,000 distinct CDR3 sequences, approximately 60% detected once. The sequenced sample consisted of blood. This clonotype was sampled from a girl aged 2 to 9 with multiple sclerosis. This chain connects TRBV5-1 to TRBJ2-5, with D possibly matching TRBD1 (5 bases). CDR3 bases: TGCGCCAGCAGCTTAAAGTCCGGCAGGGCCATACAAGAGACCCAGTACTTC. Amino acid sequence: CASSLKSGRAIQETQYF.